The text below deals with one T cell receptor beta chain. This sample is drawn from a study of control samples from healthy donors and cancer patients. Generated by immunoSEQ multiplex PCR, the TCRdb table keeps only in-frame clones and is missing some. The table has 40,000 to 55,000 clones, 80% to 95% seen once. Germline V gene data show CDR1 as LNHDA and CDR2 as SQIVND (reference sequence). J gave up 5 bases and V 6 bases, and 1 base lay outside the gene matches. CDR3 length: 13 amino acids. The receptor was derived from a woman between 40 and 55 years old with head and neck cancer. This rearrangement joins TRBV19 to TRBJ1-1; 12 nucleotides match TRBD1. The sample consisted of PBMCs. CDR3 sequence (DNA): TGTGCCAGTAGGGGACAGGGGGCAACTGAAGCTTTCTTT. The encoded protein is CASRGQGATEAFF.